Listed below are T cell receptor beta chains from one sample, sequenced in a study of blood T cell repertoires in COVID-19. The data were produced by immunoSEQ multiplex PCR, yet TCRdb's version contains in-frame clones alone and is incomplete. The sample has 250,000 to 300,000 clones, about 86% seen once; the top ten hold approximately 4%. The material sequenced was peripheral blood. These receptors all come from a man aged 18-30 years with active or convalescent COVID-19. The CDR3 runs from the conserved cysteine through the conserved F or W. D genes are given only for firm matches. A row's size may be missing; if present it is once, few, many or a size class.

d_gene	v_gene	abundance	j_gene	CDR3aa	CDR3nt
.	TRBV11-3	.	TRBJ2-2	CASRRTGGELFF	TGTGCCAGCAGGCGGACGGGGGGGGAGCTGTTTTTT
TRBD2	TRBV12-3/TRBV12-4	.	TRBJ2-7	CASSTGGPNEQYF	TGTGCCAGCAGCACGGGAGGGCCCAACGAGCAGTACTTC
.	TRBV19	.	TRBJ1-5	CASSIGQGLRQPQHF	TGTGCCAGTAGTATAGGCCAGGGGCTCCGGCAGCCCCAGCATTTT
TRBD1	TRBV28	once	TRBJ2-6	CASSTTGTAGANVLTF	TGTGCCAGCAGTACCACCGGGACAGCTGGGGCCAACGTCCTGACTTTC
TRBD1	TRBV6-5	.	TRBJ1-2	CASSYRGQKNYGYTF	TGTGCCAGCAGTTATCGGGGACAGAAAAACTATGGCTACACCTTC
TRBD1	TRBV6-2/TRBV6-3	.	TRBJ2-1	CASSYKGQGWDEQFF	TGTGCCAGCAGTTACAAGGGACAGGGTTGGGATGAGCAGTTCTTC
TRBD1	TRBV10-3	.	TRBJ1-2	CAIRTQTTGTGEDYTF	TGTGCCATCAGGACCCAAACAACCGGGACAGGGGAGGACTACACCTTC
.	TRBV30	.	TRBJ1-1	CAWNGSPLGSTEAFF	TGTGCCTGGAACGGGAGCCCGTTAGGTTCCACTGAAGCTTTCTTT
TRBD1	TRBV2	.	TRBJ1-2	CASQGELLGQGAGGYTF	TGTGCCAGTCAAGGAGAGTTACTGGGACAGGGGGCAGGAGGCTACACCTTC
.	TRBV9	once	TRBJ1-2	CASSVDTGNYGYTF	TGTGCCAGCAGCGTAGACACAGGGAACTATGGCTACACCTTC
TRBD1	TRBV25-1	.	TRBJ2-7	CASSRQGAYEQYF	TGTGCCAGCAGCAGACAGGGGGCCTACGAGCAGTACTTC
.	TRBV14	.	TRBJ2-5	CASSRPSETQYF	TGTGCCAGCAGCCGTCCGAGCGAGACCCAGTACTTC
.	TRBV5-5	.	TRBJ1-1	CASSFLKGVNTEAFF	TGTGCCAGCAGCTTTTTAAAGGGGGTGAACACTGAAGCTTTCTTT
.	TRBV7-7	.	TRBJ2-5	CASSSNFQETQYF	TGTGCTAGCAGCTCGAACTTCCAAGAGACCCAGTACTTC
.	TRBV12-3/TRBV12-4	.	TRBJ2-7	CASTFGGTYEQYF	TGTGCCAGCACCTTTGGCGGTACCTACGAGCAGTACTTC
.	TRBV7-9	.	TRBJ2-2	CASSWDFNTGELFF	TGTGCCAGCAGCTGGGACTTTAACACCGGGGAGCTGTTTTTT
TRBD2	TRBV29-1	.	TRBJ2-7	CSVVAGESYEQYF	TGCAGCGTAGTAGCGGGGGAATCCTACGAGCAGTACTTC
.	TRBV5-1	.	TRBJ1-4	CASSLGHENEKLFF	TGCGCCAGCAGCCTGGGACACGAGAATGAAAAACTGTTTTTT
TRBD1	TRBV27	.	TRBJ1-2	CASSTSGTGVYGYTF	TGTGCCAGCAGTACCTCCGGGACAGGAGTCTATGGCTACACCTTC
TRBD1	TRBV12-3/TRBV12-4	.	TRBJ1-2	CASSFDRVYGYTF	TGTGCCAGCAGTTTCGACAGGGTCTATGGCTACACCTTC
.	TRBV19	.	TRBJ1-4	CASTGGLWEKLFF	TGTGCCAGCACGGGGGGGCTCTGGGAAAAACTGTTTTTT
.	TRBV9	.	TRBJ2-1	CASSVGFGGNEQFF	TGTGCCAGCAGCGTAGGGTTTGGGGGGAATGAGCAGTTCTTC
.	TRBV24-1	.	TRBJ2-3	CATSSGSIGTDTQYF	TGTGCCACCAGCTCCGGGAGTATAGGCACAGATACGCAGTATTTT
.	TRBV28	.	TRBJ2-7	CASSFGTNYEQYF	TGTGCCAGCAGCTTTGGGACAAATTACGAGCAGTACTTC
.	TRBV6-1	.	TRBJ2-1	CASSEGPGASNEQFF	TGTGCCAGCAGTGAAGGCCCAGGGGCCTCGAATGAGCAGTTCTTC
TRBD2	TRBV27	.	TRBJ2-7	CASSDAGLAPTVYEQYF	TGTGCCAGCAGTGATGCGGGACTAGCCCCGACAGTCTACGAGCAGTACTTC
.	TRBV3-1/TRBV3-2	.	TRBJ1-5	CASSQDPAGASYNQPQHF	TGTGCCAGCAGCCAAGATCCGGCGGGGGCCTCCTATAATCAGCCCCAGCATTTT
.	TRBV28	.	TRBJ1-5	CASSLTWQPQHF	TGTGCCAGCAGTTTAACTTGGCAGCCCCAGCATTTT
TRBD2	TRBV2	.	TRBJ2-7	CASQMRGGHEQYF	TGTGCCAGCCAAATGCGGGGGGGCCACGAGCAGTACTTC
TRBD1	TRBV27	.	TRBJ2-7	CASSFVGQAFEQYF	TGTGCCAGCAGTTTTGTCGGACAGGCGTTCGAGCAGTACTTC
TRBD2	TRBV30	.	TRBJ2-1	CAWNQRELNEQFF	TGTGCCTGGAACCAGCGGGAGTTGAATGAGCAGTTCTTC
.	TRBV20-1	.	TRBJ1-1	CSASWLGREAFF	TGCAGTGCTAGTTGGCTGGGGAGAGAAGCTTTCTTT
TRBD1	TRBV5-1	.	TRBJ1-2	CASSLGQGLGYTF	TGCGCCAGCAGCTTGGGACAGGGGCTAGGCTACACCTTC
TRBD1	TRBV27	.	TRBJ1-4	CASRGQAGEKLFF	TGTGCCAGCAGAGGACAGGCGGGGGAAAAACTGTTTTTT
.	TRBV24-1	.	TRBJ2-3	CATSIGTDTQYF	TGTGCCACCAGTATCGGCACAGATACGCAGTATTTT
.	TRBV7-9	.	TRBJ1-1	CASSLDRRGAAFF	TGTGCCAGCAGCTTAGACCGCCGCGGGGCAGCTTTCTTT
.	TRBV1	.	TRBJ2-5	CTSSQDLGLAGGSYRETQYF	TGCACCAGCAGCCAAGATCTCGGACTAGCGGGGGGCAGCTACCGGGAGACCCAGTACTTC
.	TRBV11-3	.	TRBJ1-1	CASSSRLRDTEAFF	TGTGCCAGCAGCTCCCGGTTGAGGGACACTGAAGCTTTCTTT
TRBD2	TRBV5-1	.	TRBJ2-5	CASSLGLAGGGQETQYF	TGCGCCAGCAGCTTGGGACTAGCGGGGGGAGGTCAAGAGACCCAGTACTTC
.	TRBV30	.	TRBJ1-6	CAFRRGTLTSSPLHF	TGTGCCTTTCGGAGAGGGACCTTAACTAGCTCACCCCTCCACTTT
.	TRBV12-3/TRBV12-4	.	TRBJ1-4	CASRRGNEKLFF	TGTGCCAGCAGAAGGGGTAATGAAAAACTGTTTTTT
TRBD2	TRBV18	.	TRBJ2-1	CASSPILAGVDNEQFF	TGTGCCAGCTCACCGATACTAGCGGGAGTGGACAATGAGCAGTTCTTC
TRBD2	TRBV11-2	.	TRBJ2-1	CASSLGTSGRQPFF	TGTGCCAGCAGCCTCGGGACTAGCGGGAGGCAGCCGTTCTTC
.	TRBV6-2/TRBV6-3	.	TRBJ2-3	CASSRDSLGDTQYF	TGTGCCAGCAGTAGGGACTCCCTCGGGGATACGCAGTATTTT
.	TRBV6-5	.	TRBJ1-2	CASSQQANYGYTF	TGTGCCAGCAGTCAACAGGCAAACTATGGCTACACCTTC
.	TRBV5-6	.	TRBJ2-3	CASSLSQNTDTQYF	TGTGCCAGCAGCTTGAGTCAGAACACAGATACGCAGTATTTT
.	TRBV27	.	TRBJ1-2	CASSRGGGGYTF	TGTGCCAGCAGTCGCGGGGGGGGTGGCTACACCTTC
.	TRBV12-3/TRBV12-4	.	TRBJ1-1	CASSLTGDTEAFF	TGTGCCAGCAGCTTAACAGGAGACACTGAAGCTTTCTTT
.	TRBV29-1	few	TRBJ2-5	CSFSRGLETQYF	TGCAGCTTCTCCCGGGGTTTGGAGACCCAGTACTTC
TRBD2	TRBV4-2	few	TRBJ2-1	CASSQEGGRVIYEQFF	TGTGCCAGCAGCCAAGAAGGTGGGAGGGTGATATATGAGCAGTTCTTC
.	TRBV28	.	TRBJ1-1	CASNHGGAGDTEAFF	TGTGCCAGCAACCATGGGGGGGCCGGGGACACTGAAGCTTTCTTT
TRBD1	TRBV11-3	.	TRBJ2-7	CASSSYYRGSSYEQYF	TGTGCCAGCAGCTCATACTACAGGGGAAGCTCCTACGAGCAGTACTTC
TRBD1	TRBV7-9	.	TRBJ1-2	CASSLGTGGWNYGYTF	TGTGCCAGCAGCTTAGGGACAGGGGGCTGGAACTATGGCTACACCTTC
TRBD2	TRBV5-1	.	TRBJ2-7	CASSLVGGRESYEQYF	TGCGCCAGCAGCTTAGTCGGCGGGAGAGAATCCTACGAGCAGTACTTC
TRBD2	TRBV4-3	.	TRBJ2-3	CASSQVAGGTDTQYF	TGCGCCAGCAGCCAGGTAGCGGGAGGGACAGATACGCAGTATTTT
.	TRBV13	few	TRBJ2-7	CASSLGKRYEQYF	TGTGCCAGCAGCTTAGGCAAGAGATACGAGCAGTACTTC
TRBD1	TRBV6-5	.	TRBJ2-7	CASRDRGTHEQYF	TGTGCCAGCAGGGACAGGGGGACCCACGAGCAGTACTTC
.	TRBV10-2	.	TRBJ1-1	CASCDPGEGSTEAFF	TGCGCCAGCTGCGACCCAGGCGAGGGTAGCACTGAAGCTTTCTTT
TRBD1	TRBV11-2	.	TRBJ2-5	CASSLEQGIWTQYF	TGTGCCAGCAGCTTAGAACAGGGGATTTGGACCCAGTACTTC
.	TRBV10-3	.	TRBJ2-3	CAIGLADTQYF	TGTGCCATCGGACTGGCCGATACGCAGTATTTT